What follows are 29 T cell receptor beta chains derived from one specimen sequenced in a study of blood T cell repertoires in COVID-19 (TCRdb year 2020). Libraries were built with the immunoSEQ multiplex PCR assay. Entries here come from immuneACCESS through TCRdb and include only in-frame sequences with V and J called. Some clones fail to appear in such tables; in the studies checked, an unresolved V gene covers under half of the shortfall, and the cause of the remainder is unknown. The sample has about 180,000 clones on record, roughly 85% of them singletons. Jointly, the top ten make up about 10% of the sample. The sequenced sample was peripheral blood. The source is a human donor with active or convalescent COVID-19. The donor label of this sample is uncertain.

The rearrangement joins TRBV27 to TRBJ2-3; D ambiguous. Germline V CDR1 and CDR2: MNHEY, SMNVEV (reference sequence). This CDR3 contains 13 residues. Trimming took off 6 bases at V and 0 bases at J, with 7 bases between the two ends. For the CDR3, the DNA is TGTGCCAGCAGCCAGTCTAGCACAGATACGCAGTATTTT. Translation: CASSQSSTDTQYF.

J is TRBJ1-5 and V is TRBV7-8; TRBD1 matches 9 bases. With 5 bases clipped from V and 5 bases from J, the junction kept 7 bases outside the gene matches. This CDR3 has 15 residues. From germline, CDR1 is SGHVS and CDR2 FQNEAQ. This chain's CDR3 is CASSQTRTGDQPQHF. CDR3 coding DNA: TGTGCCAGCAGCCAGACCCGGACAGGGGATCAGCCCCAGCATTTT.

V is TRBV10-2 and J is TRBJ1-2; D may be TRBD1 (5 bases). Germline CDR1 reads WSHSY; CDR2 reads SAAADI. V lost 6 bases, J lost 6 bases, and 8 bases lay in between. This CDR3 contains 11 residues. Written as DNA, the CDR3 is TGCGCCAGCAGGGGGGGGGATGGCTACACCTTC. Translation gives CASRGGDGYTF.

The chain joins TRBV5-1 to TRBJ2-5; TRBD1 is a possible D gene (7 bases). The CDR3 has 15 amino acids. V was pared by 4 bases and J by 5 bases, with 18 bases between. The V gene's germline CDR1 is SGHRS and CDR2 YFSETQ. The CDR3 DNA reads as TGCGCCAGCAGCCCTCACAGGGGAGGAGGTGAGACCCAGTACTTC. Translated: CASSPHRGGGETQYF.

The chain links TRBV10-2 to TRBJ2-3, with 9 nucleotides matching TRBD2. Germline trimming cut 10 bases from V and 2 bases from J; bases unmatched to any gene: 7. Germline CDR1 reads WSHSY; CDR2 reads SAAADI. The length of the CDR3 is 14 residues. CDR3 coding DNA: TGCGCCACCCAAGCGGGGGGACTCACAGATACGCAGTATTTT. Translating it yields CATQAGGLTDTQYF.

This chain links TRBV30 with TRBJ2-5; 12 nucleotides agree with TRBD1. Germline V gene sequence: CDR1 GTSNPN, CDR2 SVGIG (reference sequence). V lost 4 bases to trimming and J lost 5 bases; unmatched junction nucleotides: 8. The CDR3 contains 15 residues. The CDR3 region is CAWNPGQGASETQYF. The CDR3, as DNA: TGTGCCTGGAATCCGGGACAGGGGGCTTCGGAGACCCAGTACTTC.

The chain combines TRBV27 with TRBJ1-2, with TRBD1 identical over 9 bases. J lost 3 bases, V lost 8 bases, and 13 bases had no gene match. CDR1 is MNHEY and CDR2 is SMNVEV in the germline V gene (reference sequence). CDR3 size: 16 residues. The DNA of the CDR3 is TGTGCCAGCTTCCCCGGGACAGGGCTGGGTTACTATGGCTACACCTTC. Protein: CASFPGTGLGYYGYTF.

The genes are TRBV5-1 and TRBJ2-7, with D possibly matching TRBD2 (6 bases). V was shortened by 4 bases and J by 4 bases, with 18 bases between the two germline ends. The CDR3 is made up of 15 amino acids. Germline CDR1 reads SGHRS; CDR2 reads YFSETQ. CDR3: CASSPGDQVRYEQYF. The CDR3 nucleotides read TGCGCCAGCAGCCCGGGGGACCAAGTCCGTTACGAGCAGTACTTC.

The chain uses TRBV12-3 or TRBV12-4 and TRBJ2-3; D is uncertain. This CDR3 spans 11 amino acids. With 0 bases removed from V and 13 bases from J, the gap between germline ends came to 8 bases. The CDR3 is CASSLAGLKYF. For the CDR3, the DNA is TGTGCCAGCAGTTTAGCGGGCCTCAAGTATTTT.

The chain combines TRBV10-1 with TRBJ2-5; 9 bases agree with TRBD2. After removal of 6 bases from V and 3 bases from J, the junction contained 2 bases not matched to a gene. Germline lookup yields CDR1 WNHNN and CDR2 SYGVQD (reference sequence). This CDR3 comprises 13 residues. The CDR3 sequence: CASRSSGEETQYF. CDR3 bases: TGCGCCAGCAGGTCTAGCGGGGAAGAGACCCAGTACTTC.

The V gene is TRBV7-9, the J gene TRBJ1-5, with D uncertain. Germline V gene lookup returns CDR1 SEHNR and CDR2 FQNEAQ (reference sequence). V lost 2 bases, J lost 3 bases, and 8 bases lay in between. The CDR3 sequence is 14 residues long. This chain's CDR3 is CASSLNIPNQPQHF. The CDR3, as DNA: TGTGCCAGCAGCTTAAATATTCCCAATCAGCCCCAGCATTTT.

The chain links TRBV7-2 to TRBJ2-2; 8 nucleotides line up with TRBD2. The CDR3 contains 15 residues. Unmatched junction bases numbered 9, after V lost 5 bases and J lost 7 bases. The germline V gene encodes CDR1 SGHTA and CDR2 FQGNSA. The CDR3 DNA reads TGTGCCAGCAGCACCTCCAGCGGGGGTGACGGGGAGCTGTTTTTT. It specifies CASSTSSGGDGELFF.

This clone was seen only once. The chain links TRBV21-1 to TRBJ2-7; the DNA was not compared with TRBD2, the D call given in the table. TRBV21-1 is a recognized pseudogene. This CDR3 is built from 13 residues. The CDR3 spells CANSRGGSYEQYF. As DNA, the CDR3 is TGTGCCAACTCGAGGGGGGGCAGTTACGAGCAGTACTTC.

This sequence joins TRBV19 and TRBJ2-7; maybe TRBD2 (7 bases). The ends were cut back, 5 bases at V and 2 bases at J, with 22 bases in the middle. The CDR3 length is 17 residues. Germline loops: CDR1 LNHDA, CDR2 SQIVND (reference sequence). The CDR3 is CASSVGRFRGAPYEQYF. In nucleotides, the CDR3 is TGTGCCAGTAGTGTGGGCCGCTTCCGGGGGGCCCCCTACGAGCAGTACTTC.

This sequence joins TRBV6-2 or TRBV6-3 and TRBJ1-4; 9 bases map to TRBD1. Trimming took 2 bases from V and 11 from J; bases not matched to a gene: 6. The CDR3 covers 14 residues. In germline, CDR1 is MNHEY, CDR2 SVGEGT. The CDR3 nucleotides read TGTGCCAGCAGTTACCGGGACAGGGTCATTAAACTGTTTTTT. This translates into CASSYRDRVIKLFF.

J is TRBJ2-7 and V is TRBV5-1; the match to TRBD2 covers 13 bases. The germline V gene encodes CDR1 SGHRS and CDR2 YFSETQ. Losses at the gene ends were 3 bases for V and 2 bases for J; bases not matched to a gene: 5. This CDR3 contains 16 residues. CDR3 in DNA: TGCGCCAGCAGCTCGACGACTAGCGGGGGGACCTACGAGCAGTACTTC. Translation: CASSSTTSGGTYEQYF.

This clone was observed a few times. The chain has TRBV21-1 and TRBJ1-2; the tabulated D call, TRBD1, remains unverified against the DNA. TRBV21-1 is marked as a pseudogene. The CDR3 length is 17 residues. The CDR3 DNA reads as TGTGCCAGCAGCAAGTCCCAAGACAGGGCGCTTAACTATGGCTACACCTTC. Protein: CASSKSQDRALNYGYTF.

The gene calls are TRBV5-1 and TRBJ1-4, with a weak D call TRBD1 (6 bases). Trimming removed 4 bases at V and 4 bases at J, with 8 bases between. This CDR3 has 13 amino acids. In germline, CDR1 is SGHRS, CDR2 YFSETQ. CDR3 sequence: CASSRQDNEKLFF. The CDR3 DNA sequence: TGCGCCAGCAGCCGACAGGATAATGAAAAACTGTTTTTT.

The V gene is TRBV18, the J gene TRBJ2-5; 9 bases are shared with TRBD1. V shed 3 bases and J 4 bases; nucleotides not matched to a gene: 6. The CDR3 has 15 residues. Germline V gives CDR1 KGHSH, CDR2 LQKENI. CDR3 amino acids: CASSPGTGSGETQYF. CDR3 bases: TGTGCCAGCTCACCCGGGACAGGGAGTGGAGAGACCCAGTACTTC.

The chain has TRBV7-2 and TRBJ2-7, with D tentatively TRBD1 (5 bases). The length of the CDR3 is 17 residues. Germline V gene lookup returns CDR1 SGHTA and CDR2 FQGNSA. With 1 base removed from V and 4 bases from J, the gap between germline ends came to 20 bases. The DNA for the CDR3 is TGTGCCAGCAGCTTAGTCCCGCCCGGCAGGGCCGGGTACGAGCAGTACTTC. Amino acids: CASSLVPPGRAGYEQYF.

The V gene is TRBV5-1, the J gene TRBJ2-3, with D tentatively TRBD1 (6 bases). This CDR3 has 14 amino acids. Germline values: CDR1 SGHRS, CDR2 YFSETQ. Trimming stripped 2 bases from V and 2 bases from J, with 9 bases between. CDR3 bases: TGCGCCAGCAGCTTCCAGGGGACCACAGATACGCAGTATTTT. Translation gives CASSFQGTTDTQYF.

The V and J genes are TRBV5-1 and TRBJ1-3; TRBD1 agrees at 7 bases. The CDR3 extends over 14 amino acids. The V gene end was trimmed by 4 bases and the J gene end by 1 base; junction bases not matched to a gene: 2. Per germline, CDR1 SGHRS and CDR2 YFSETQ. The DNA for the CDR3 is TGCGCCAGCAGCCAGGGACAGTCTGGAAACACCATATATTTT. Protein product: CASSQGQSGNTIYF.

This chain joins TRBV28 and TRBJ1-6, with D possibly matching TRBD1 (5 bases). The CDR3 is 13 amino acids. V was trimmed by 6 bases and J by 9 bases, leaving 12 bases between them. In germline, CDR1 is MDHEN, CDR2 SYDVKM. DNA for the CDR3: TGTGCCAGCAGCCTTTCGGGACTTTCACCCCTCCACTTT. Protein sequence: CASSLSGLSPLHF.

This chain joins TRBV5-1 and TRBJ2-2, with 7 bases matching TRBD2. The V and J ends lost 0 bases and 0 bases, in that order; junction bases with no gene match: 8. Germline CDR1 is SGHRS and CDR2 is YFSETQ. The CDR3 length is 18 residues. As DNA, the CDR3 is TGCGCCAGCAGCTTGGAGGCTAGCGGAGATACGAACACCGGGGAGCTGTTTTTT. Protein product: CASSLEASGDTNTGELFF. Using reference TRBV5-1 and TRBJ2-2 for the parts outside the CDR3, the full variable domain is KAGVTQTPRYLIKTRGQQVTLSCSPISGHRSVSWYQQTPGQGLQFLFEYFSETQRNKGNFPGRFSGRQFSNSRSEMNVSTLELGDSALYLCASSLEASGDTNTGELFFGEGSRLTVL.

V is TRBV7-6 and J is TRBJ2-5, with a possible D match to TRBD2 (7 bases). CDR1 is SGHVS and CDR2 is FNYEAQ in the germline V gene. Trimming shortened V by 2 bases and J by 0 bases, and 10 bases separated the two germline ends. The CDR3 runs to 15 residues. This chain's CDR3 is CASSLRGGYQETQYF. CDR3 sequence (DNA): TGTGCCAGCAGCTTAAGGGGGGGGTACCAAGAGACCCAGTACTTC.

The chain employs TRBV6-5 and TRBJ1-1, with D maybe TRBD1 (5 bases). Germline CDR1 and CDR2: MNHEY and SVGAGI. V was shortened by 7 bases and J by 1 base, with 13 bases between the two germline ends. The CDR3 extends over 14 amino acids. CDR3 amino acids: CASTRERGNTEAFF. The CDR3 DNA reads as TGTGCCAGCACCAGGGAAAGAGGGAACACTGAAGCTTTCTTT.

The gene calls are TRBV27 and TRBJ2-2, with 7 bases lining up with TRBD2. CDR1 MNHEY and CDR2 SMNVEV come from the germline V gene (reference sequence). J gave up 6 bases and V 10 bases, and 14 bases lay outside the gene matches. The CDR3 spans 15 residues. This CDR3 reads CATMRGGGGAGELFF. The CDR3, as DNA: TGTGCCACTATGCGGGGCGGGGGTGGCGCCGGGGAGCTGTTTTTT.

Of note for this clone: Distinct nucleotide sequences in the sample also encode this CDR3. The V and J genes are TRBV3-1 (or the pseudogene TRBV3-2) and TRBJ2-7; D uncertain. Germline V lookup: CDR1 LGHDT, CDR2 YNNKEL (reference sequence). The CDR3 is 11 amino acids. Trimming removed 4 bases at V and 3 bases at J, with 4 bases between. In nucleotides, the CDR3 is TGTGCCAGCAGCCGCGGCTACGAGCAGTACTTC. Amino acids: CASSRGYEQYF.

CDR3 coding DNA: TGTGCCAGCAGCTCCACCAGAACAGCCTACGAGCAGTACTTC. Protein sequence: CASSSTRTAYEQYF. This chain uses TRBV5-4 with TRBJ2-7; D unclear. Trimming cost V 3 bases and J 2 bases, with 12 bases left between them. Germline CDR1 SGHNT, CDR2 YYREEE (reference sequence). The CDR3 is made up of 14 amino acids.